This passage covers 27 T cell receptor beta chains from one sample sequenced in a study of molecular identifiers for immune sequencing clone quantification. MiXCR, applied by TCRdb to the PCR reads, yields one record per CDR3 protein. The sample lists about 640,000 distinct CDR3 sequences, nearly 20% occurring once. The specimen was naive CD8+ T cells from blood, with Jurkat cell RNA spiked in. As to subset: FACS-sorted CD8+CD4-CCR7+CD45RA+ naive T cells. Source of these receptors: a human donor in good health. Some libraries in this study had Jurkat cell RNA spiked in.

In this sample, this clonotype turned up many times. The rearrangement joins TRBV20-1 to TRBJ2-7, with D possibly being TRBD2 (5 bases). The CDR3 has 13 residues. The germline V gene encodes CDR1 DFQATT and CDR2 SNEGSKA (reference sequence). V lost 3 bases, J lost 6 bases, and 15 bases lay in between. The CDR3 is CSARSVEDFEQYF. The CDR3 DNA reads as TGCAGTGCTAGGTCTGTAGAGGACTTCGAGCAGTACTTC.

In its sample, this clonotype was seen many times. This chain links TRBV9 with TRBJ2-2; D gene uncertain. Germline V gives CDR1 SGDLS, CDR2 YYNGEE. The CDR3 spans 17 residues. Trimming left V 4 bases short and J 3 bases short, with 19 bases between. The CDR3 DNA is TGTGCCAGCAGCACAAGTGGGCAGTCGCGCTACACCGGGGAGCTGTTTTTT. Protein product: CASSTSGQSRYTGELFF.

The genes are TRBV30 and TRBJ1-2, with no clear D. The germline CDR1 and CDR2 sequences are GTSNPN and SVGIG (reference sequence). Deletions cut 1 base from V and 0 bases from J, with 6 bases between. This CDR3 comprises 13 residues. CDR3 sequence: CAWSEGSNYGYTF. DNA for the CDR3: TGTGCCTGGAGTGAGGGATCTAACTATGGCTACACCTTC.

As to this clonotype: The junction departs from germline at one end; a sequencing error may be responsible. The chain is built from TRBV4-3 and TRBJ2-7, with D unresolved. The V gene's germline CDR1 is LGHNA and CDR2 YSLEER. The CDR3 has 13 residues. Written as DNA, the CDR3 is TGCGCCAGCAGCCAAGTCACGGGCTACGAGCTGTACTTC. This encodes CASSQVTGYELYF.

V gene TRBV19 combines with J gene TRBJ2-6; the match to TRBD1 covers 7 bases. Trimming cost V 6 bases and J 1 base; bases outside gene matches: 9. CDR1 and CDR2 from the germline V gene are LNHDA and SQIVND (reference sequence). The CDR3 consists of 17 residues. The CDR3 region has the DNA TGTGCCAGTAGCTTGGGGACCAGGGGGTCTGGGGCCAACGTCCTGACTTTC. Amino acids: CASSLGTRGSGANVLTF. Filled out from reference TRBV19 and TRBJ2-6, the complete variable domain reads DGGITQSPKYLFRKEGQNVTLSCEQNLNHDAMYWYRQDPGQGLRLIYYSQIVNDFQKGDIAEGYSVSREKKESFPLTVTSAQKNPTAFYLCASSLGTRGSGANVLTFGAGSRLTVL.

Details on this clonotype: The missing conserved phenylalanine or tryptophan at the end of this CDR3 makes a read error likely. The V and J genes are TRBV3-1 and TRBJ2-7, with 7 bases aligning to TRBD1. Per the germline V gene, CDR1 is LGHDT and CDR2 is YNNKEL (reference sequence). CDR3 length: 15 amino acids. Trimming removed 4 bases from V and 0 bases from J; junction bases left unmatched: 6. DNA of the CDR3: TGTGCCAGCAGCCGAGGGACAGTGAGCTCCTACGAGCAGTACTCC. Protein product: CASSRGTVSSYEQYS.

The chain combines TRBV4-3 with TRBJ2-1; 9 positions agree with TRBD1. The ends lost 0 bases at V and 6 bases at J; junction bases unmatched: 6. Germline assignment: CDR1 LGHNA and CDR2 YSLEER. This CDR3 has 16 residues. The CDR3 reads CASSQDRRTGANEQFF. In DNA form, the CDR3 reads TGCGCCAGCAGCCAAGATCGTCGGACAGGGGCCAATGAGCAGTTCTTC.

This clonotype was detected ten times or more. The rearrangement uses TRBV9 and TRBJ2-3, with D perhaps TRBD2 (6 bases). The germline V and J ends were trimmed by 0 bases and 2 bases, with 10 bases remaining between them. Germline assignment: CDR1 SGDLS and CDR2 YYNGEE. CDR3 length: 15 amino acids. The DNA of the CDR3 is TGTGCCAGCAGCGTAGACGGGAGTTCCACAGATACGCAGTATTTT. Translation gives CASSVDGSSTDTQYF. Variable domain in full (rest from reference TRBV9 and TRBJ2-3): DSGVTQTPKHLITATGQRVTLRCSPRSGDLSVYWYQQSLDQGLQFLIQYYNGEERAKGNILERFSAQQFPDLHSELNLSSLELGDSALYFCASSVDGSSTDTQYFGPGTRLTVL.

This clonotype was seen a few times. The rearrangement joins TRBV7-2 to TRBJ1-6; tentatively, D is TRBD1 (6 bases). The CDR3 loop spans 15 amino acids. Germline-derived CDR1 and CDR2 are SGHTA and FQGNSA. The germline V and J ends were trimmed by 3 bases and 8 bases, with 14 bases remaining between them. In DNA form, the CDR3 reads TGTGCCAGCAGCTTCGTCCAGGCAGGGGATTCACCCCTCCACTTT. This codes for CASSFVQAGDSPLHF.

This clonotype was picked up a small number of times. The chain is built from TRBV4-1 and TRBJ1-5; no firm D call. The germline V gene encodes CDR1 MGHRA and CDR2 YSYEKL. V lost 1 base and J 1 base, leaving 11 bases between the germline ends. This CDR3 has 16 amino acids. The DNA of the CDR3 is TGCGCCAGCAGCCAAGCTGTCACTGCGAGCAATCAGCCCCAGCATTTT. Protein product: CASSQAVTASNQPQHF.

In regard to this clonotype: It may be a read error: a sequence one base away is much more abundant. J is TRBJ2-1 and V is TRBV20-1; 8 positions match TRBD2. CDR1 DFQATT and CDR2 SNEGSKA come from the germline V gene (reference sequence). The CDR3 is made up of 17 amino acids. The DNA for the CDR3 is TGCGGTGCTAGAGAACAGACTAGGGCTAGCGGGTACAATGAGCAGTTCTTC. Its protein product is CGAREQTRASGYNEQFF.

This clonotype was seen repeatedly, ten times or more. DNA of the CDR3: TGTGCCAGCAGCATCCGGACAGGGGTGAACACTGAAGCTTTCTTT. Its protein is CASSIRTGVNTEAFF. The rearrangement links TRBV7-9 to TRBJ1-1; 9 nucleotides line up with TRBD1. In germline, CDR1 is SEHNR, CDR2 FQNEAQ (reference sequence). This CDR3 is built from 15 residues. The junction had 4 bases not matched to a gene; V was cut back by 5 bases and J by 0 bases.

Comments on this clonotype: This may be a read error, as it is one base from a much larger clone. In DNA, the CDR3 is TGTGCCAGCAGCCAAAGATGGGATCAGCCCCAGCATTTT. The encoded protein is CASSQRWDQPQHF. This chain connects TRBV3-1 to TRBJ1-5; D is unclear. With 2 bases removed from V and 5 bases from J, the gap between germline ends came to 7 bases. Germline V lookup: CDR1 LGHDT, CDR2 YNNKEL (reference sequence). The CDR3 loop spans 13 amino acids.

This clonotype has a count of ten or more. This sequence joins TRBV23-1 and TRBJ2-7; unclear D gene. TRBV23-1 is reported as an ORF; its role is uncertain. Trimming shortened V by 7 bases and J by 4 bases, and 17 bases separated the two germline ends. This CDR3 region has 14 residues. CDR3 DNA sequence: TGCGCCAGCATCCCCTACGAGGCGTGTTACGAGCAGTACTTC. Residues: CASIPYEACYEQYF.

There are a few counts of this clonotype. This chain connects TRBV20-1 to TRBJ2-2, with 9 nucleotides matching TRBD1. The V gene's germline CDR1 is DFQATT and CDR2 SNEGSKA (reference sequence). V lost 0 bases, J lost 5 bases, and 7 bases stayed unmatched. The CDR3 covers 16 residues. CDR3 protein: CSARERDRVGTGELFF. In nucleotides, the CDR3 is TGCAGTGCTAGAGAGCGGGACAGGGTTGGGACCGGGGAGCTGTTTTTT.

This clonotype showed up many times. The DNA of the CDR3 is TGCGCCAGCAGCCCGACCGGGACAGGGGTTGTCGAGCAGTACTTC. Its translation: CASSPTGTGVVEQYF. The rearrangement links TRBV4-1 to TRBJ2-7; 10 bases fit TRBD1. With 4 bases clipped from V and 6 bases from J, the junction kept 9 bases outside the gene matches. Germline V gene lookup returns CDR1 MGHRA and CDR2 YSYEKL. CDR3 length equals 15 residues.

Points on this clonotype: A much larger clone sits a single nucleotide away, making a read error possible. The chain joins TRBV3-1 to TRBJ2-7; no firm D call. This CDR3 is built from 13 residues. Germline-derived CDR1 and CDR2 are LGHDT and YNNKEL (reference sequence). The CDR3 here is CASGQGPGYEQYF. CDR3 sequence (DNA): TGTGCCAGCGGCCAAGGACCCGGCTACGAGCAGTACTTC.

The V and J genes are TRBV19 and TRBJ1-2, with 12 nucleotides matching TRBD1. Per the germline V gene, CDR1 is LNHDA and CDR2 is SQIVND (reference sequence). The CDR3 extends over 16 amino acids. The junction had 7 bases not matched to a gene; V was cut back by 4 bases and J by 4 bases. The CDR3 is CASSTGTGGWAYGYTF. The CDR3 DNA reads TGTGCCAGTAGTACCGGGACAGGGGGCTGGGCCTATGGCTACACCTTC.

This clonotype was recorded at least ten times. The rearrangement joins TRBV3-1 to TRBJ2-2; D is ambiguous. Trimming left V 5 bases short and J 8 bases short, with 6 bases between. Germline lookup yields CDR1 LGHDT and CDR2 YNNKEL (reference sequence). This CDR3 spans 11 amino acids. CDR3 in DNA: TGTGCCAGCAGCGGGAAGGGGGAGCTGTTTTTT. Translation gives CASSGKGELFF.

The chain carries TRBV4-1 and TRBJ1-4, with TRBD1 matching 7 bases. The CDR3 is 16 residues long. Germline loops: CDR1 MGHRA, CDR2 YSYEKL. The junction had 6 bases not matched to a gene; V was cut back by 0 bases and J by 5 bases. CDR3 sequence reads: CASSQEPRGQNEKLFF. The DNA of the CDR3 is TGCGCCAGCAGCCAAGAACCCAGGGGACAGAATGAAAAACTGTTTTTT.

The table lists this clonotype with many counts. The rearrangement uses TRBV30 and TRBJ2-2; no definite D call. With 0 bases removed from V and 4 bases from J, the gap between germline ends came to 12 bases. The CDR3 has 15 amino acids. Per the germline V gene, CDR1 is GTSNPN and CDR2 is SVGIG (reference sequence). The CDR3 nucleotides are TGTGCCTGGAGTGTTGGGTATGGTTTCACCGGGGAGCTGTTTTTT. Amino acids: CAWSVGYGFTGELFF.

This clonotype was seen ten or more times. The CDR3 DNA follows: TGCGCCAGCAGCCAACAGGTGAATCAGCCCCAGCATTTT. Translating gives CASSQQVNQPQHF. The J gene is TRBJ1-5, the V gene TRBV4-1; no reliable D call. The CDR3 is made up of 13 amino acids. Trimming took off 2 bases at V and 4 bases at J, with 6 bases between the two ends. Germline V gene lookup returns CDR1 MGHRA and CDR2 YSYEKL.

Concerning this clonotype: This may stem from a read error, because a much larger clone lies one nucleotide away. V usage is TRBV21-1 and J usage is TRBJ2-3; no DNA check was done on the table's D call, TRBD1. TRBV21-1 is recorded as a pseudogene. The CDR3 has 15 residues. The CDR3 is CASSLPPRGTDTQYF. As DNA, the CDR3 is TGTGCCAGCAGCTTGCCGCCCAGAGGCACAGATACGCAGTATTTT.

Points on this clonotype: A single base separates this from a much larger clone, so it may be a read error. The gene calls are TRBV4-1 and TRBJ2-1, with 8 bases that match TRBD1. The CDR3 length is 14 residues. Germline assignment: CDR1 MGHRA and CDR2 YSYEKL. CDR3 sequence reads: CASSQTDRGNEQSF. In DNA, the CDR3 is TGCGCCAGCAGCCAGACTGACAGGGGCAATGAGCAGTCCTTC.

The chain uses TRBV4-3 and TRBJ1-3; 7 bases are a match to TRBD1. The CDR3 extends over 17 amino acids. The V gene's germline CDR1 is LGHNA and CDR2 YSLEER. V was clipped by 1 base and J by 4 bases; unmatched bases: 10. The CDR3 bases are TGCGCCAGCAGCCAAGTTGTAAAGGGGGCCTCAGGAAACACCATATATTTT. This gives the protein CASSQVVKGASGNTIYF.

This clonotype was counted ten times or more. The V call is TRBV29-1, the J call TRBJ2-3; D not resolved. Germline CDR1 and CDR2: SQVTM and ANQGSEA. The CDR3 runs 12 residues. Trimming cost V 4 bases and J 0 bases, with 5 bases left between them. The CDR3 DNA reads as TGCAGCGTTGGGGCTAGCACAGATACGCAGTATTTT. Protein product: CSVGASTDTQYF.

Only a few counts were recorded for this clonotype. The CDR3 sequence: CASRFGGQIYYNEQFF. The DNA for the CDR3 is TGTGCCAGCCGATTCGGGGGGCAGATTTATTACAATGAGCAGTTCTTC. V and J are TRBV12-3 or TRBV12-4 and TRBJ2-1, with D tentatively TRBD2 (7 bases). Between the trimmed V and J ends, which lost 8 bases and 4 bases, there was a span of 21 bases. The CDR3 sequence is 16 residues long.